The clone carrying this T cell receptor (beta chain) was recorded once. Its antigen is unknown. Assay: immunoSEQ multiplex PCR; the TCRdb copy retains only in-frame clones and omits some. The data hold tens of thousands of clones, with approximately 96% observed a single time. The data originate from a study of B cell selection in AIRE deficiency. Notes on the study in general: Patient Tconv cells held 30% to 35% of Treg sequences shared by healthy donors. Shared Treg sequences had shorter CDR3s, biased toward rearrangements with few non-templated insertions.

Conventional CD4 T cells were sorted as CD4+CD127+ cells. V was cut by 3 bases and J by 5 bases, with 8 bases left in between. The CDR3 spans 13 residues. Per germline, CDR1 SSHAT and CDR2 FNYEAQ (reference sequence). V gene TRBV7-7 combines with J gene TRBJ2-1; TRBD2 might be the D (5 bases). Material for sequencing was CD4+CD127+ conventional T cells sorted from PBMCs. The receptor comes from a human donor in good health. Here the CDR3 DNA reads TGTGCCAGCAGCTTTGGACTTAACAATGAGCAGTTCTTC. It is translated as CASSFGLNNEQFF.